A selection of T cell receptor beta chains follows, all from one sample in a study of shared clonotypes between healthy human individuals. TCRdb's table, derived via immunoSEQ multiplex PCR, lists solely in-frame clones and lacks some. The sample lists some 700,000 clones, roughly 87% occurring once. The sample was memory CD8+ T cells from PBMCs. These receptors were collected from a man younger than 30 in good health. Some clones in this sample may be carry-over from other donors' samples. The CDR3 runs from the conserved cysteine through the conserved F or W. Fields, in order: clone size, V gene, J gene, D gene, CDR3 DNA, CDR3 protein. The D gene is left open where the match is weak. Some rows have no size entry. The others give once, few or many, or a class for an expanded clone.

clone size: -; V gene: TRBV4-3; J gene: TRBJ1-1; D gene: -; CDR3 DNA: TGCGCCAGCAGCCATGTTAGGTGGAGGGACATGAACACTGAAGCTTTCTTT; CDR3 protein: CASSHVRWRDMNTEAFF
clone size: few; V gene: TRBV7-9; J gene: TRBJ1-1; D gene: -; CDR3 DNA: TGTGCCAGCAGCTTAGTCGCAGGAGACATTGAAGCTTTCTTT; CDR3 protein: CASSLVAGDIEAFF
clone size: -; V gene: TRBV27; J gene: TRBJ1-2; D gene: -; CDR3 DNA: TGTGCCAGCAGTTTAACAGGGTACCATGGCTACACCTTC; CDR3 protein: CASSLTGYHGYTF
clone size: -; V gene: TRBV27; J gene: TRBJ2-7; D gene: TRBD1; CDR3 DNA: TGTGCCAGCAGTTTCCTAACCGGGACAGGGGGCTCGTACGAGCAGTACTTC; CDR3 protein: CASSFLTGTGGSYEQYF
clone size: -; V gene: TRBV4-1; J gene: TRBJ2-7; D gene: TRBD2; CDR3 DNA: TGCGCCAGCAGCCAGGTACTAGCGGCCTACGAGCAGTACTTC; CDR3 protein: CASSQVLAAYEQYF
clone size: -; V gene: TRBV27; J gene: TRBJ2-1; D gene: -; CDR3 DNA: TGTGCCAGCAGCCCCCCCGGCAATGAGCAGTTCTTC; CDR3 protein: CASSPPGNEQFF
clone size: -; V gene: TRBV29-1; J gene: TRBJ2-1; D gene: TRBD2; CDR3 DNA: TGCAGCGCACTACTAGCGTTGGCCTACAATGAGCAGTTCTTC; CDR3 protein: CSALLALAYNEQFF
clone size: few; V gene: TRBV4-1; J gene: TRBJ2-7; D gene: TRBD1; CDR3 DNA: TGCGCCAGCACCCAACAGGGGATCGGCGACGAGCAGTACTTC; CDR3 protein: CASTQQGIGDEQYF
clone size: -; V gene: TRBV27; J gene: TRBJ2-2; D gene: -; CDR3 DNA: TGTGCCAGCAGTTTCCCGGGCCGGGAGCTGTTTTTT; CDR3 protein: CASSFPGRELFF
clone size: -; V gene: TRBV27; J gene: TRBJ2-1; D gene: -; CDR3 DNA: TGTGCCACCCGAAACACTTACAATGAGCAGTTCTTC; CDR3 protein: CATRNTYNEQFF
clone size: -; V gene: TRBV6-5; J gene: TRBJ1-1; D gene: TRBD1; CDR3 DNA: TGTGCCAGCAGCCTACAGGGGGCTGGGACTGAAGCTTTCTTT; CDR3 protein: CASSLQGAGTEAFF
clone size: -; V gene: TRBV6-1; J gene: TRBJ1-2; D gene: -; CDR3 DNA: TGTGCCAGCAGGGACCAAGGGACCGTAGGCTACACCTTC; CDR3 protein: CASRDQGTVGYTF
clone size: -; V gene: TRBV10-3; J gene: TRBJ2-1; D gene: -; CDR3 DNA: TGTGCCATCAGTGAATGGGGTAGCGGATACTCCTACAATGAGCAGTTCTTC; CDR3 protein: CAISEWGSGYSYNEQFF
clone size: -; V gene: TRBV7-9; J gene: TRBJ2-1; D gene: -; CDR3 DNA: TGTGCCAGCAGCCCCGGGGAGGGGGCAGCGGGGAGCTCCTACAATGAGCAGTTCTTC; CDR3 protein: CASSPGEGAAGSSYNEQFF
clone size: -; V gene: TRBV29-1; J gene: TRBJ2-1; D gene: TRBD2; CDR3 DNA: TGCAGCGCTGAAGGGCGCGGGAGGTTCTCCTCCTACAATGAGCAGTTCTTC; CDR3 protein: CSAEGRGRFSSYNEQFF
clone size: -; V gene: TRBV2; J gene: TRBJ2-7; D gene: TRBD2; CDR3 DNA: TGTGCCAGCAGTGAACGTAGCGGGAGCTCCTACGAGCAGTACTTC; CDR3 protein: CASSERSGSSYEQYF
clone size: -; V gene: TRBV6-4; J gene: TRBJ2-3; D gene: -; CDR3 DNA: TGTGCCAGCAGCGCCGTGTTGGGTGTGGCAGATACGCAGTATTTT; CDR3 protein: CASSAVLGVADTQYF
clone size: -; V gene: TRBV7-9; J gene: TRBJ1-2; D gene: TRBD1; CDR3 DNA: TGTGCCAGCAGCCCCCGAACAGGGGGCCCCTTC; CDR3 protein: CASSPRTGGPF
clone size: -; V gene: TRBV7-6; J gene: TRBJ2-1; D gene: -; CDR3 DNA: TGTGCCAGCAGCTTAGTTTACCAGAGCTCCTACAATGAGCAGTTCTTC; CDR3 protein: CASSLVYQSSYNEQFF
clone size: once; V gene: TRBV5-1; J gene: TRBJ2-7; D gene: TRBD1; CDR3 DNA: TGCGCCAGCAGCTCCACGGGACAGGGGGCATTTTGGGTCTCCTACGAGCAGTACTTC; CDR3 protein: CASSSTGQGAFWVSYEQYF
clone size: -; V gene: TRBV4-1; J gene: TRBJ2-7; D gene: TRBD2; CDR3 DNA: TGCGCCAGCAGCCAAGATGGTTTCCTAGCGGGAGTAGAGCAGTACTTC; CDR3 protein: CASSQDGFLAGVEQYF
clone size: -; V gene: TRBV7-2; J gene: TRBJ2-7; D gene: -; CDR3 DNA: TGTGCCAGCAGACCCCGACGGAACCCCTACGAGCAGTACTTC; CDR3 protein: CASRPRRNPYEQYF